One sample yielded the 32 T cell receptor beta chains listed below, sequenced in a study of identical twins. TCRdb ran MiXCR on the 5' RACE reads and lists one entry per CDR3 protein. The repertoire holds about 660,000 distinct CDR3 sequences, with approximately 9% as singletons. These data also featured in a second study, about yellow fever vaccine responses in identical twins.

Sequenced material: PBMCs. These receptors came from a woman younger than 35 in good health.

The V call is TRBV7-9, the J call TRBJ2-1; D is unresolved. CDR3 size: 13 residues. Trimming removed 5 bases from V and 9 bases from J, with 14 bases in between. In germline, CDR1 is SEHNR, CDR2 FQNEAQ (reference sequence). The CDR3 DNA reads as TGTGCCAGCAGCGTGGGTTTCCAGAGTGAGCAGTTCTTC. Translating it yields CASSVGFQSEQFF.

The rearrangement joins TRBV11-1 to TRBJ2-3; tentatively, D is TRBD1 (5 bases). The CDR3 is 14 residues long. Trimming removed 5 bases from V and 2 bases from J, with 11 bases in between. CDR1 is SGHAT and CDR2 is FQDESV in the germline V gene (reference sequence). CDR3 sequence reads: CASSPDRPTDTQYF. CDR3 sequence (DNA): TGTGCCAGCAGCCCAGACAGACCCACAGATACGCAGTATTTT.

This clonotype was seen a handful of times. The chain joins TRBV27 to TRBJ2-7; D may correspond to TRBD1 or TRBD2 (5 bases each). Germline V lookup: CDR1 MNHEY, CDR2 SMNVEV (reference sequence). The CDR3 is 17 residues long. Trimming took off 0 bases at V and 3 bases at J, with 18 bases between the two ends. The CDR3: CASSLSPLRGTFYEQYF. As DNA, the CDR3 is TGTGCCAGCAGTTTATCGCCTCTTCGGGGCACCTTCTACGAGCAGTACTTC.

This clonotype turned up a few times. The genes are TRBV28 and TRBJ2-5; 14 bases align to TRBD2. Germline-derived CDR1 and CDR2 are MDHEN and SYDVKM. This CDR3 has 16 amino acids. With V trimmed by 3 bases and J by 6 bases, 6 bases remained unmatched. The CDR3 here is CASSFPTSGGAKTQYF. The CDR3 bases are TGTGCCAGCAGTTTTCCGACTAGCGGGGGGGCCAAGACCCAGTACTTC.

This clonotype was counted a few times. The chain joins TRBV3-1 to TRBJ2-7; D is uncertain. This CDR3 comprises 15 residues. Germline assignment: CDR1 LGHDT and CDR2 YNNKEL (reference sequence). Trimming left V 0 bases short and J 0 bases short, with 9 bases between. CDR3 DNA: TGTGCCAGCAGCCAAGATAACGGTCGCTCCTACGAGCAGTACTTC. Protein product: CASSQDNGRSYEQYF.

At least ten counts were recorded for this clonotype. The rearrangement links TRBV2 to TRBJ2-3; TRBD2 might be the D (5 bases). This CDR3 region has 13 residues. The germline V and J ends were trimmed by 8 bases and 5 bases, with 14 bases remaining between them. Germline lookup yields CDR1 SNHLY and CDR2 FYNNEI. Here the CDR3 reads CASRENMGDTQYF. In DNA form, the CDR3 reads TGTGCCAGCCGGGAAAACATGGGAGATACGCAGTATTTT.

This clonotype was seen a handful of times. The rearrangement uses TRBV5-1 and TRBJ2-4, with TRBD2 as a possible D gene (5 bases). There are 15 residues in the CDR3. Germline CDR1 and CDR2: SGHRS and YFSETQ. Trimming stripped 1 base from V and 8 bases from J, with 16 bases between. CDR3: CASSLRGLAGDIQYF. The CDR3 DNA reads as TGCGCCAGCAGCTTGAGAGGGCTGGCCGGGGACATTCAGTACTTC.

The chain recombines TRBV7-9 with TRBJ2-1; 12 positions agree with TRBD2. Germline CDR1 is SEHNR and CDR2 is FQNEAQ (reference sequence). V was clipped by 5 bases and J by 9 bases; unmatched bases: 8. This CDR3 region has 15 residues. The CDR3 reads CASSRRLAGDSEQFF. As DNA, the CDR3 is TGTGCCAGCAGCAGGAGACTAGCGGGAGACAGTGAGCAGTTCTTC.

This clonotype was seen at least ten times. The CDR3 here is CAWGSVDRGSSPLHF. The DNA of the CDR3 is TGTGCCTGGGGTAGCGTTGACAGGGGGAGTTCACCCCTCCACTTT. J is TRBJ1-6 and V is TRBV30, with 9 bases matching TRBD1. CDR3 length: 15 residues. Looked up from germline, CDR1 is GTSNPN and CDR2 is SVGIG (reference sequence). V gave up 5 bases and J gave up 9 bases; unmatched junction bases: 11.

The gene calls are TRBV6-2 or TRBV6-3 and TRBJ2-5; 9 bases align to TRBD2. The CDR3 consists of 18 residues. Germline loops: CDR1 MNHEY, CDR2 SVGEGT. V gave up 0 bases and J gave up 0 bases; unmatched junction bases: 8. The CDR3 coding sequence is TGTGCCAGCAGTTACTCGAGACTAGCGGATAAGTACCAAGAGACCCAGTACTTC. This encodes CASSYSRLADKYQETQYF.

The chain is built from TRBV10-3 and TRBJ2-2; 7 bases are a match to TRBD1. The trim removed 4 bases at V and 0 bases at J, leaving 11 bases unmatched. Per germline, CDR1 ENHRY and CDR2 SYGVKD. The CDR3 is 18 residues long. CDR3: CAISALPDRPSNTGELFF. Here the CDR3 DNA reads TGTGCCATCAGTGCACTCCCGGACAGGCCTTCGAACACCGGGGAGCTGTTTTTT.

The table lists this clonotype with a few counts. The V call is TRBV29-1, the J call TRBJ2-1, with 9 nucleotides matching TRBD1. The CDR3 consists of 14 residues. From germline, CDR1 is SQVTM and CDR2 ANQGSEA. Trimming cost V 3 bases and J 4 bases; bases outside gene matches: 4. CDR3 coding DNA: TGCAGCGTTGATAACAGGGGGCAATACAATGAGCAGTTCTTC. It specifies CSVDNRGQYNEQFF.

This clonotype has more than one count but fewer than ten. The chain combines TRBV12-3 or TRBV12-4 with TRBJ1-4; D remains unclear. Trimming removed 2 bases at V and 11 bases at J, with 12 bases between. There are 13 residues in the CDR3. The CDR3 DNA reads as TGTGCCAGCAGTTTAATGGAGGCCGGGAAACTGTTTTTT. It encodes CASSLMEAGKLFF.

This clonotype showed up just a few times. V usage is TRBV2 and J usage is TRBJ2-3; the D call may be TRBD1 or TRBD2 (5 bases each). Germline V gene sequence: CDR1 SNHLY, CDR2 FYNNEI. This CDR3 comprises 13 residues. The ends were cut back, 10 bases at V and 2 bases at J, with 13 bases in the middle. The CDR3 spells CATYRDDTDTQYF. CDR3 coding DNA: TGTGCCACCTACCGGGACGACACAGATACGCAGTATTTT.

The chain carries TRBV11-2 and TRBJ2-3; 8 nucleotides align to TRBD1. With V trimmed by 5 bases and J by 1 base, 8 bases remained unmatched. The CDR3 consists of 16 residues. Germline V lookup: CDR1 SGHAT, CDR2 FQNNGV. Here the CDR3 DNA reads TGTGCCAGCAGCGGTGACAGGGGAGGTGGCACAGATACGCAGTATTTT. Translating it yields CASSGDRGGGTDTQYF.

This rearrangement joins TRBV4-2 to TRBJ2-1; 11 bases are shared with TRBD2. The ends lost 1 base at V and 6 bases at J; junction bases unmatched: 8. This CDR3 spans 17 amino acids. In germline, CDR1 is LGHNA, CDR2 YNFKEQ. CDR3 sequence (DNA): TGTGCCAGCAGCCAAGCCGACAGACTAGCGGGAAGCAATGAGCAGTTCTTC. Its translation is CASSQADRLAGSNEQFF.

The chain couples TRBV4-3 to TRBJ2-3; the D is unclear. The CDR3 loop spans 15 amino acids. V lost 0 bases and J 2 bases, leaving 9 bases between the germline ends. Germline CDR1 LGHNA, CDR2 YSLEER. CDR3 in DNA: TGCGCCAGCAGCCAAGATCGGCACGCCACAGATACGCAGTATTTT. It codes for CASSQDRHATDTQYF.

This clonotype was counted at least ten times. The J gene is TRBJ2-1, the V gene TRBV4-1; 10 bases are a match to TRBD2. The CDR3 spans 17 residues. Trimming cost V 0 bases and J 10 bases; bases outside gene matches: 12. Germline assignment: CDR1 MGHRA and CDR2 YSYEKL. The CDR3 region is CASSQDRGAGGVQEQFF. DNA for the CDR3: TGCGCCAGCAGCCAAGATAGGGGAGCGGGAGGGGTTCAAGAGCAGTTCTTC.

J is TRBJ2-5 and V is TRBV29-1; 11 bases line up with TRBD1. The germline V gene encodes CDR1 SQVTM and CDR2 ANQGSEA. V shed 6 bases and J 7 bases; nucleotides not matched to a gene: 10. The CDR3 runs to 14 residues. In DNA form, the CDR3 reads TGCAGCGTCGTGGACAGGGGGCTTGGTGGGACCCAGTACTTC. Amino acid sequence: CSVVDRGLGGTQYF.

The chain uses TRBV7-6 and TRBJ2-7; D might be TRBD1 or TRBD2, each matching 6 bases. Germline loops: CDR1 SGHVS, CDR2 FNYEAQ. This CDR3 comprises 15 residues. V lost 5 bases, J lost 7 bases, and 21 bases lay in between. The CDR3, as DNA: TGTGCCAGCAGCAAAGGTGGGGGGCTGCTTTTAGAGCAGTACTTC. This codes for CASSKGGGLLLEQYF.

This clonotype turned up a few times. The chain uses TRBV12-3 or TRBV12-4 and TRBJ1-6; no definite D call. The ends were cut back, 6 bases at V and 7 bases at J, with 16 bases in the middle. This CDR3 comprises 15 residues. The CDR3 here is CASRNTEGNNSPLHF. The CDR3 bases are TGTGCCAGCAGGAATACCGAGGGAAACAATTCACCCCTCCACTTT.

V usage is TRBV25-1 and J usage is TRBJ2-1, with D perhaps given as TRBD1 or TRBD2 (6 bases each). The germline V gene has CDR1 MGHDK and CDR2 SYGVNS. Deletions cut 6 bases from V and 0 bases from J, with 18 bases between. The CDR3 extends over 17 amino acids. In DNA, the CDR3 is TGTGCCAGCAGACAGGGCCGGGGGAAGGGCTCCTACAATGAGCAGTTCTTC. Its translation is CASRQGRGKGSYNEQFF.

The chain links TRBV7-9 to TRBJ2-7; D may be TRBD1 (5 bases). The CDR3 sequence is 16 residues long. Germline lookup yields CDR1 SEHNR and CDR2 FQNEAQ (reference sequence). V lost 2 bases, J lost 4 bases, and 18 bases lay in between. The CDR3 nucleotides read TGTGCCAGCAGCTTATTTGGGCAGGGTATAGGTTACGAGCAGTACTTC. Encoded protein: CASSLFGQGIGYEQYF. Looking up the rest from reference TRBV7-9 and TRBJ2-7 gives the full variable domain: DTGVSQNPRHKITKRGQNVTFRCDPISEHNRLYWYRQTLGQGPEFLTYFQNEAQLEKSRLLSDRFSAERPKGSFSTLEIQRTEQGDSAMYLCASSLFGQGIGYEQYFGPGTRLTVT.

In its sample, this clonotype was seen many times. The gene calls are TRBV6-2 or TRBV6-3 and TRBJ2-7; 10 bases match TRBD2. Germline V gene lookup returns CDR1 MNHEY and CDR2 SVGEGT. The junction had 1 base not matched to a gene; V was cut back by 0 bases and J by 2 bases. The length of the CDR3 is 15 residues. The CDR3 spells CASSYSSGGPYEQYF. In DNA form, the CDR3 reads TGTGCCAGCAGTTACTCTAGCGGGGGGCCCTACGAGCAGTACTTC.

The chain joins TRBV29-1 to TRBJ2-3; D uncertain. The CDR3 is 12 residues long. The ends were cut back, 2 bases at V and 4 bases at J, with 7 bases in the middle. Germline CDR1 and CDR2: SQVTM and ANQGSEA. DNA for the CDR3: TGCAGCGTTGAAACTGACGCAGATACGCAGTATTTT. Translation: CSVETDADTQYF.

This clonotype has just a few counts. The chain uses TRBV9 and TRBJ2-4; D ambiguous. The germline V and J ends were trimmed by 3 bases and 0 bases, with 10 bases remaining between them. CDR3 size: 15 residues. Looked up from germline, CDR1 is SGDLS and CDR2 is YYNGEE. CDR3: CASSATDIAKNIQYF. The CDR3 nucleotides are TGTGCCAGCAGCGCAACAGACATAGCCAAAAACATTCAGTACTTC.

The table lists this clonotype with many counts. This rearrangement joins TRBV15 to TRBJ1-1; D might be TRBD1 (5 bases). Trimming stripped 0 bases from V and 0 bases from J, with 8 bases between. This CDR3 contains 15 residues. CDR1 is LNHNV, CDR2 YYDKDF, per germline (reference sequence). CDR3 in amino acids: CATSRDRAMNTEAFF. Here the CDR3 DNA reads TGTGCCACCAGCAGAGACAGGGCCATGAACACTGAAGCTTTCTTT.

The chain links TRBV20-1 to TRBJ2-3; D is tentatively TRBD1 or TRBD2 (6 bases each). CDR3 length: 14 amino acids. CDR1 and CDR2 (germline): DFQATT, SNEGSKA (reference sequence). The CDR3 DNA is TGCACCACGCAGGCGGGAAGGGGGGCAGATACGCAGTATTTT. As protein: CTTQAGRGADTQYF.

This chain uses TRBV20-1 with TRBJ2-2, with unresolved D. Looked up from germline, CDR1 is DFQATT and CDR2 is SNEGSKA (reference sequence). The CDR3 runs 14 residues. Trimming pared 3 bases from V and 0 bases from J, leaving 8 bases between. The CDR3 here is CSASVDANTGELFF. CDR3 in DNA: TGCAGTGCTAGTGTGGACGCGAACACCGGGGAGCTGTTTTTT.

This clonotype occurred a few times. The CDR3 nucleotides are TGTGCCAGCAGCGACTTCACAGATACGCAGTATTTT. It is translated as CASSDFTDTQYF. The chain combines TRBV12-3 or TRBV12-4 with TRBJ2-3; D unclear. This CDR3 has 12 amino acids. Trimming cost V 6 bases and J 2 bases, with 6 bases left between them.

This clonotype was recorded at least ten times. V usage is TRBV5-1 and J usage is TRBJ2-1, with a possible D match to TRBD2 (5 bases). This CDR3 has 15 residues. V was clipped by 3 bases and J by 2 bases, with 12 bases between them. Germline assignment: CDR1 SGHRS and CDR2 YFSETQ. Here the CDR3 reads CASSWTESTYNEQFF. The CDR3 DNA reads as TGCGCCAGCAGCTGGACTGAATCTACCTACAATGAGCAGTTCTTC. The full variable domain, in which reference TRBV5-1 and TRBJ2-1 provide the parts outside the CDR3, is KAGVTQTPRYLIKTRGQQVTLSCSPISGHRSVSWYQQTPGQGLQFLFEYFSETQRNKGNFPGRFSGRQFSNSRSEMNVSTLELGDSALYLCASSWTESTYNEQFFGPGTRLTVL.

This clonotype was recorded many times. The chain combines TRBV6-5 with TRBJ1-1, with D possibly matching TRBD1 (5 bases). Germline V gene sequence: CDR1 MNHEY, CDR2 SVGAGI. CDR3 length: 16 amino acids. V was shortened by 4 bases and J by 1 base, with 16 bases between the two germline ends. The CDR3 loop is CASSWVPGGANTEAFF. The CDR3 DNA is TGTGCCAGCAGTTGGGTCCCCGGCGGGGCGAACACTGAAGCTTTCTTT.